This is a list of T cell receptor beta chains from one sample in a study of blood T cell repertoires in COVID-19. Profiling relied on immunoSEQ multiplex PCR, and the TCRdb table lists in-frame clones only, not all of them. The data contain 100,000 to 150,000 clones, approximately 85% of them seen just once; the ten biggest clones take up under 3.5%. The specimen sequenced was peripheral blood. These receptors originate from a woman of 80 years or more with COVID-19, enrolled during active disease. Both conserved end residues are part of each CDR3. D genes are given only for firm matches. Some rows mark clone size as missing; the rest say once, few, many or name a class of expanded clone.

TRBV6-6,TRBJ1-2,TRBD1,.,TGTGCCAGCAGTATCGCGACAGGGGGCAACTATGGCTACACCTTC,CASSIATGGNYGYTF
TRBV28,TRBJ1-4,.,.,TGTGCCAGCCTCCAATCGGGGAGTAATGAAAAACTGTTTTTT,CASLQSGSNEKLFF
TRBV5-4,TRBJ2-2,.,.,TGTGCCAGCAGCTCTAGGACACACGGGGAGCTGTTTTTT,CASSSRTHGELFF
TRBV28,TRBJ1-1,TRBD1,few,TGTGCCAGCAGTTTGACGACAGGGATCGCTGAAGCTTTCTTT,CASSLTTGIAEAFF
TRBV3-1/TRBV3-2,TRBJ2-2,.,.,TGTGCCAGCAGCTATTACAGTGACAACACCGGGGAGCTGTTTTTT,CASSYYSDNTGELFF
TRBV27,TRBJ2-3,TRBD1,.,TGTGCCAGCAGTGAAGACAGGGGGTCAGATACGCAGTATTTT,CASSEDRGSDTQYF
TRBV28,TRBJ1-5,.,.,TGTGCCGGAAACAGGGATAGCAATCAGCCCCAGCATTTT,CAGNRDSNQPQHF
TRBV2,TRBJ2-5,.,.,TGTGCCAGCAGTGTACGCTGGACAGAACAAGAGACCCAGTACTTC,CASSVRWTEQETQYF
TRBV7-2,TRBJ2-3,.,.,TGTGCCAGCAGCTCCGACTATACGCAGTATTTT,CASSSDYTQYF
TRBV3-1/TRBV3-2,TRBJ2-5,.,few,TGTGCCAGCAGCCAAATAGTAGGGGGAAAGGGTCCAAGCACCCAGTACTTC,CASSQIVGGKGPSTQYF
TRBV5-8,TRBJ2-3,TRBD2,.,TGTGCCAGCAGCCCCCGGGGGGGGGTCGGCACAGATACGCAGTATTTT,CASSPRGGVGTDTQYF
TRBV10-1,TRBJ1-5,TRBD1,.,TGCGCCAGCAGTGTGCCAGGGGGCCTCTACCTGAATCAGCCCCAGCATTTT,CASSVPGGLYLNQPQHF
TRBV3-1/TRBV3-2,TRBJ2-1,TRBD2,.,TGTGCCAGCAGCCAAGGGACTAGCGGGTATGAGCAGTTCTTC,CASSQGTSGYEQFF
TRBV3-1/TRBV3-2,TRBJ2-3,.,.,TGTGCCAGCAGCCAAAACTTGATGGGGCAAGATACGCAGTATTTT,CASSQNLMGQDTQYF
TRBV27,TRBJ2-3,.,.,TGTGCCAGCAGTCCAGGGATTCGCTCTACAGATACGCAGTATTTT,CASSPGIRSTDTQYF
TRBV5-5,TRBJ2-7,TRBD2,.,TGTGCCAGCACCCCGGGGTCGGGGAGGGCCGACGAGCAGTACTTC,CASTPGSGRADEQYF
TRBV9,TRBJ2-1,TRBD2,.,TGTGCCAGCAGCGCTCTAGCGGGAGGGTATAATGAGCAGTTCTTC,CASSALAGGYNEQFF
TRBV15,TRBJ1-4,.,.,TGTGCCACCAGCAGAGGGAGCACTAATGAAAAACTGTTTTTT,CATSRGSTNEKLFF